This is a list of T cell receptor beta chains from one sample in a study of regulatory T cells in long-lasting Graves disease. TCRdb redid the calling of the multiplex PCR reads with MiXCR, one entry per CDR3 protein. The repertoire holds roughly 400,000 distinct CDR3 sequences, with less than 25% as singletons. The sample consisted of peripheral blood mononuclear cells (PBMCs), taken when the disease was refractory, from a patient treated with antithyroid drugs. The receptors were gathered from a female donor with Graves disease. CDR3s include the opening cysteine and the closing phenylalanine or tryptophan. A D gene is named only where the DNA matches it firmly. Size tells how often a clone was seen (once, few, many) or the class of an expanded clone, and some rows leave it out.

j_call: TRBJ1-1; clone_size: -; v_call: TRBV19; d_call: -; cdr3_aa: CASNPWPVPANTEAFF; cdr3_nt: TGTGCCAGTAACCCCTGGCCGGTTCCAGCTAACACTGAAGCTTTCTTT
j_call: TRBJ2-4; clone_size: -; v_call: TRBV7-9; d_call: TRBD2; cdr3_aa: CASSRLAGGPRNIQYF; cdr3_nt: TGTGCCAGCAGCCGACTAGCGGGAGGGCCTAGGAACATTCAGTACTTC
j_call: TRBJ1-4; clone_size: few; v_call: TRBV28; d_call: -; cdr3_aa: CASSLRQREKLFF; cdr3_nt: TGTGCCAGCAGTTTGCGTCAGAGGGAAAAACTGTTTTTT
j_call: TRBJ2-3; clone_size: -; v_call: TRBV12-3/TRBV12-4; d_call: TRBD1; cdr3_aa: CASSPGTGTQYF; cdr3_nt: TGTGCCAGCAGTCCGGGGACAGGCACGCAGTATTTT
j_call: TRBJ1-3; clone_size: -; v_call: TRBV19; d_call: -; cdr3_aa: CASSIGDAAGNTIYF; cdr3_nt: TGTGCCAGTAGTATTGGGGATGCCGCTGGAAACACCATATATTTT
j_call: TRBJ2-1; clone_size: -; v_call: TRBV28; d_call: -; cdr3_aa: CASSPGSGLVQFF; cdr3_nt: TGTGCCAGCAGCCCCGGGTCCGGCCTTGTCCAGTTCTTC
j_call: TRBJ1-6; clone_size: many; v_call: TRBV27; d_call: -; cdr3_aa: CASSLKYNSPLHF; cdr3_nt: TGTGCCAGCAGTTTGAAGTATAATTCACCCCTCCACTTT
j_call: TRBJ1-4; clone_size: few; v_call: TRBV6-5; d_call: TRBD1; cdr3_aa: CASSYPGTALATNEKLFF; cdr3_nt: TGTGCCAGCAGTTACCCCGGGACAGCTCTTGCAACTAATGAAAAACTGTTTTTT
j_call: TRBJ1-1; clone_size: -; v_call: TRBV24-1; d_call: -; cdr3_aa: CATSDPGTEAFF; cdr3_nt: TGTGCCACCAGTGATCCGGGGACTGAAGCTTTCTTT
j_call: TRBJ1-1; clone_size: many; v_call: TRBV5-1; d_call: -; cdr3_aa: CASAFGVSGTEAFF; cdr3_nt: TGCGCCAGTGCTTTTGGGGTTTCGGGCACTGAAGCTTTCTTT
j_call: TRBJ1-2; clone_size: many; v_call: TRBV28; d_call: TRBD1; cdr3_aa: CASSLPGQGLGGYTF; cdr3_nt: TGTGCCAGCAGTTTGCCGGGACAGGGGCTGGGTGGCTACACCTTC
j_call: TRBJ1-1; clone_size: many; v_call: TRBV29-1; d_call: -; cdr3_aa: CSVDKGSTEAFF; cdr3_nt: TGCAGCGTTGATAAGGGAAGCACTGAAGCTTTCTTT
j_call: TRBJ1-5; clone_size: few; v_call: TRBV7-9; d_call: TRBD1; cdr3_aa: CASSEGQANNQPQHF; cdr3_nt: TGTGCCAGCAGCGAGGGACAGGCAAACAATCAGCCCCAGCATTTT
j_call: TRBJ2-7; clone_size: -; v_call: TRBV5-4; d_call: -; cdr3_aa: CASSLPQGQGDEQYF; cdr3_nt: TGTGCCAGCAGCTTGCCCCAGGGGCAGGGCGACGAGCAGTACTTC
j_call: TRBJ2-7; clone_size: many; v_call: TRBV28; d_call: -; cdr3_aa: CASRQSWDEQYF; cdr3_nt: TGTGCCAGCAGACAATCGTGGGACGAGCAGTACTTC
j_call: TRBJ2-1; clone_size: -; v_call: TRBV18; d_call: TRBD1; cdr3_aa: CASSPRQGAGSNEQFF; cdr3_nt: TGTGCCAGCTCACCACGCCAGGGGGCTGGAAGCAATGAGCAGTTCTTC
j_call: TRBJ1-1; clone_size: -; v_call: TRBV10-3; d_call: TRBD1; cdr3_aa: CAISEGQGVFTEAFF; cdr3_nt: TGTGCCATCAGTGAGGGACAGGGGGTGTTCACTGAAGCTTTCTTT
j_call: TRBJ2-7; clone_size: few; v_call: TRBV6-1; d_call: -; cdr3_aa: CASSPGIPTSEQYF; cdr3_nt: TGTGCCAGCAGCCCCGGGATCCCCACTTCCGAGCAGTACTTC
j_call: TRBJ2-4; clone_size: many; v_call: TRBV12-3/TRBV12-4; d_call: -; cdr3_aa: CASSLRSLAKNIQYF; cdr3_nt: TGTGCCAGCAGTCTCAGATCCTTAGCCAAAAACATTCAGTACTTC
j_call: TRBJ2-7; clone_size: -; v_call: TRBV6-2/TRBV6-3; d_call: -; cdr3_aa: CASSLSAGPYEQYF; cdr3_nt: TGTGCCAGCAGTTTGTCGGCGGGACCCTACGAGCAGTACTTC
j_call: TRBJ2-1; clone_size: -; v_call: TRBV6-1; d_call: -; cdr3_aa: CASSLSHNEQFF; cdr3_nt: TGTGCCAGCAGTCTCAGTCACAATGAGCAGTTCTTC
j_call: TRBJ1-1; clone_size: once; v_call: TRBV19; d_call: -; cdr3_aa: CASSIGGHVNTEAFF; cdr3_nt: TGTGCCAGTAGTATAGGGGGACATGTAAACACTGAAGCTTTCTTT
j_call: TRBJ2-5; clone_size: few; v_call: TRBV9; d_call: -; cdr3_aa: CASAPARDNQETQYF; cdr3_nt: TGTGCCAGCGCCCCCGCCCGGGACAACCAAGAGACCCAGTACTTC
j_call: TRBJ2-5; clone_size: -; v_call: TRBV5-1; d_call: -; cdr3_aa: CASSLGRQGLLETQYF; cdr3_nt: TGCGCCAGCAGCTTGGGTCGGCAGGGCCTCCTCGAGACCCAGTACTTC
j_call: TRBJ2-5; clone_size: -; v_call: TRBV4-2; d_call: TRBD2; cdr3_aa: CASSQVSRVAGGPGSSETQYF; cdr3_nt: TGTGCCAGCAGCCAAGTTTCACGGGTAGCGGGAGGGCCTGGTTCGTCGGAGACCCAGTACTTC
j_call: TRBJ1-5; clone_size: -; v_call: TRBV6-2/TRBV6-3; d_call: -; cdr3_aa: CAGSSRTGGQPQHF; cdr3_nt: TGTGCCGGCAGTTCAAGGACGGGGGGTCAGCCCCAGCATTTT
j_call: TRBJ2-2; clone_size: -; v_call: TRBV29-1; d_call: -; cdr3_aa: CSVEQGPTTGELFF; cdr3_nt: TGCAGCGTTGAACAGGGACCGACCACCGGGGAGCTGTTTTTT
j_call: TRBJ2-6; clone_size: many; v_call: TRBV12-3/TRBV12-4; d_call: -; cdr3_aa: CASSSKLGSSGANVLTF; cdr3_nt: TGTGCCAGCAGCAGCAAATTGGGGAGCTCTGGGGCCAACGTCCTGACTTTC
j_call: TRBJ2-7; clone_size: few; v_call: TRBV11-2; d_call: -; cdr3_aa: CASSSPPPDSDSYEQYF; cdr3_nt: TGTGCCAGCAGCTCCCCCCCCCCTGACAGCGACTCCTACGAGCAGTACTTC
j_call: TRBJ1-1; clone_size: many; v_call: TRBV28; d_call: -; cdr3_aa: CASSTGTPNTEAFF; cdr3_nt: TGTGCCAGCAGCACCGGGACACCAAACACTGAAGCTTTCTTT
j_call: TRBJ2-4; clone_size: many; v_call: TRBV27; d_call: TRBD1; cdr3_aa: CASSLFRTGQIAKNIQYF; cdr3_nt: TGTGCCAGCAGTTTATTTCGGACAGGCCAGATAGCCAAAAACATTCAGTACTTC
j_call: TRBJ1-6; clone_size: few; v_call: TRBV28; d_call: -; cdr3_aa: CASTSGNSPLHF; cdr3_nt: TGTGCCAGCACCTCGGGGAATTCACCCCTCCACTTT
j_call: TRBJ2-7; clone_size: many; v_call: TRBV2; d_call: TRBD1; cdr3_aa: CASSETGYEQYF; cdr3_nt: TGTGCCAGCAGCGAGACAGGGTACGAGCAGTACTTC
j_call: TRBJ2-5; clone_size: many; v_call: TRBV28; d_call: -; cdr3_aa: CASRVEGGGRTQYF; cdr3_nt: TGTGCCAGCCGCGTGGAGGGGGGCGGCCGAACCCAGTACTTC
j_call: TRBJ1-4; clone_size: many; v_call: TRBV6-1; d_call: TRBD1; cdr3_aa: CASSELGDGTGNEKLFF; cdr3_nt: TGTGCCAGCAGTGAACTGGGTGACGGGACAGGGAATGAAAAACTGTTTTTT
j_call: TRBJ2-7; clone_size: few; v_call: TRBV19; d_call: TRBD2; cdr3_aa: CASSPLAASGSSEQYF; cdr3_nt: TGTGCCAGTAGTCCGCTCGCCGCTAGCGGGAGCAGCGAGCAGTACTTC
j_call: TRBJ2-7; clone_size: -; v_call: TRBV15; d_call: TRBD1; cdr3_aa: CATSEGALYEQYF; cdr3_nt: TGTGCCACCAGCGAGGGGGCTCTGTACGAGCAGTACTTC
j_call: TRBJ2-1; clone_size: -; v_call: TRBV28; d_call: -; cdr3_aa: CASSPSTPDNEQFF; cdr3_nt: TGTGCCAGCAGTCCCTCGACGCCGGACAATGAGCAGTTCTTC
j_call: TRBJ2-7; clone_size: -; v_call: TRBV30; d_call: -; cdr3_aa: CAWSGWTPVGEQYF; cdr3_nt: TGTGCCTGGAGTGGATGGACTCCCGTGGGGGAGCAGTACTTC
j_call: TRBJ2-1; clone_size: few; v_call: TRBV2; d_call: TRBD2; cdr3_aa: CAIALRTSGIYNEQFF; cdr3_nt: TGTGCCATCGCCCTAAGGACTAGCGGGATCTACAATGAGCAGTTCTTC